The entry below gives a single T cell receptor beta chain sequence along with its context. Its specificity is not known. This record belongs to a study of shared clonotypes between healthy human individuals. Study-wide points: Collection of samples was limited to blood; tissue repertoires likely differ.

The length of the CDR3 is 15 residues. Deletions cut 0 bases from V and 2 bases from J, with 12 bases between. Germline CDR1 and CDR2: SGHRS and YFSETQ. Execution of the assay was at deep level. Profiled with immunoSEQ multiplex PCR; TCRdb holds only in-frame clones, not every one. The repertoire holds some 2 million clones, with 85% to 95% as singletons. The chain is built from TRBV5-1 and TRBJ2-7; possibly TRBD1 for D (5 bases). This receptor was obtained from a man aged 18 to 29 in good health. The specimen sequenced was naive CD4+ T cells sorted from blood. The subset denotes: CD45RA+ positively selected. The DNA for the CDR3 is TGCGCCAGCAGCTTGGACCAGGGTAAAGCCTACGAGCAGTACTTC. Protein product: CASSLDQGKAYEQYF.